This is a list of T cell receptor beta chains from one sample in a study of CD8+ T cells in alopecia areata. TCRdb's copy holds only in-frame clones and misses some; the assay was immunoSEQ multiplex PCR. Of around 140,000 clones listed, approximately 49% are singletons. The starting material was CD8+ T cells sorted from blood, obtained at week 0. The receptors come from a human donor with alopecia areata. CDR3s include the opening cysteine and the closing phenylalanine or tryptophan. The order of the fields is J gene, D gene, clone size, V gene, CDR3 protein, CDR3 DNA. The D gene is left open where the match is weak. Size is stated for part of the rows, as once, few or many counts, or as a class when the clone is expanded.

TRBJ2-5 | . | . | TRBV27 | CASSLTDGYQETQYF | TGTGCCAGCAGTTTAACGGACGGATACCAAGAGACCCAGTACTTC
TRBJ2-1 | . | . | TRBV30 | CAWSQDTGIEQFF | TGTGCCTGGAGTCAGGATACAGGGATTGAGCAGTTCTTC
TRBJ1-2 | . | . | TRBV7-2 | CASSAQGSIGYTF | TGTGCCAGCAGCGCACAGGGATCGATCGGCTACACCTTC
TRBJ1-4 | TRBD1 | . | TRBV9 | CASSVEMGQGPTPNEKLFF | TGTGCCAGCAGCGTAGAGATGGGACAGGGGCCCACCCCTAATGAAAAACTGTTTTTT
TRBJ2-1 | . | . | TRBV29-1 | CSVVDGLHNEQFF | TGCAGCGTGGTGGACGGCCTCCACAATGAGCAGTTCTTC
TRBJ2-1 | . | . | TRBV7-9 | CASSLMGNEQFF | TGTGCCAGCAGCTTAATGGGGAATGAGCAGTTCTTC
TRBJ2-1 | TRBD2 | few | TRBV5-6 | CASSLVGLASGDEQFF | TGTGCCAGCAGCTTGGTCGGACTAGCATCGGGGGATGAGCAGTTCTTC
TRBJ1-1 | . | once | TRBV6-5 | CASVGGGYTEAFF | TGTGCCAGCGTCGGAGGAGGCTACACTGAAGCTTTCTTT
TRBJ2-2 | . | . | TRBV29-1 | CSTTGTENTGELFF | TGCAGCACAACCGGGACGGAGAACACCGGGGAGCTGTTTTTT
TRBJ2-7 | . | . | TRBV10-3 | CAISESGPYEQYF | TGTGCCATCAGTGAGAGTGGGCCCTACGAGCAGTACTTC
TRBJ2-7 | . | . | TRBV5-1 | CASSLGGRAYEQYF | TGCGCCAGCAGCTTGGGGGGCAGAGCCTACGAGCAGTACTTC
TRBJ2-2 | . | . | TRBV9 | CASSVDENTGELFF | TGTGCCAGCAGCGTAGACGAGAACACCGGGGAGCTGTTTTTT
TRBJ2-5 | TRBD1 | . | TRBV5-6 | CASSFGARDSQETQYF | TGTGCCAGCAGCTTTGGAGCCCGGGACAGTCAAGAGACCCAGTACTTC
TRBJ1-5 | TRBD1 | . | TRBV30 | CAWRTLDRNQPQHF | TGTGCCTGGAGAACCCTGGACAGGAATCAGCCCCAGCATTTT
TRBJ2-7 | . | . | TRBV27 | CASSLSGRRIGNEQYF | TGTGCCAGCAGTTTATCGGGACGGAGGATTGGCAACGAGCAGTACTTC
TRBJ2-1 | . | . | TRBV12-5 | CASGLGTVYNEQFF | TGTGCTAGTGGTTTGGGGACCGTCTACAATGAGCAGTTCTTC
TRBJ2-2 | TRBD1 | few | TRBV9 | CASSVLGQGITGELFF | TGTGCCAGCAGCGTATTGGGACAGGGAATCACCGGGGAGCTGTTTTTT
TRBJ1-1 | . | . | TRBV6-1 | CAISESSGGNTEAFF | TGTGCCATCAGTGAGTCGAGCGGGGGGAACACTGAAGCTTTCTTT
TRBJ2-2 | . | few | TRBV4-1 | CASSQYRVVTGELFF | TGCGCCAGCAGCCAATACAGGGTGGTCACCGGGGAGCTGTTTTTT
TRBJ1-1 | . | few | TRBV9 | CASSTGGGTEAFF | TGTGCCAGCAGCACAGGAGGGGGCACTGAAGCTTTCTTT
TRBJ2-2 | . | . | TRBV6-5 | CASSYSIENTGELFF | TGTGCCAGCAGTTACTCGATAGAGAACACCGGGGAGCTGTTTTTT
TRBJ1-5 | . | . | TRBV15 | CATSRDRYQPQHF | TGTGCCACCAGCAGAGATCGTTATCAGCCCCAGCATTTT
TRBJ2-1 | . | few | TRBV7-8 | CASSPIDGGFYNEQFF | TGTGCCAGCAGCCCCATCGACGGAGGATTCTACAATGAGCAGTTCTTC
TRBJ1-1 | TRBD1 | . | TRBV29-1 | CSVGTQGFTEAFF | TGCAGCGTTGGTACACAGGGGTTCACTGAAGCTTTCTTT
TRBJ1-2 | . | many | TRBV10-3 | CAISEGQNGYTF | TGTGCCATCAGTGAAGGACAGAATGGCTACACCTTC
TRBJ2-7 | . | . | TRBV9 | CASSVGPRGTYEQYF | TGTGCCAGCAGCGTAGGTCCGAGGGGAACCTACGAGCAGTACTTC
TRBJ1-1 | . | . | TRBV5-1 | CASSSQIYTEAFF | TGCGCCAGCAGCTCTCAGATATACACTGAAGCTTTCTTT
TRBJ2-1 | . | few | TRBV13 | CASSRTFHSSYNEQFF | TGTGCCAGCAGCCGGACGTTCCATAGCTCCTACAATGAGCAGTTCTTC
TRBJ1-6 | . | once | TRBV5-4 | CASSLRPNSPLHF | TGTGCCAGCAGCTTGCGACCAAATTCACCCCTCCACTTT